This T cell receptor (beta chain) was obtained from a study of OX40 agonist ivuxolimab in advanced cancers. The germline V gene encodes CDR1 SEHNR and CDR2 FQNEAQ (reference sequence). The CDR3 has 19 amino acids. The ends lost 1 base at V and 0 bases at J; junction bases unmatched: 10. Here immunoSEQ multiplex PCR was the method, and the copy in TCRdb shows in-frame clones only, minus some. Among approximately 40,000 clones listed, more than 70% were seen once. With regard to this clone: Other DNA sequences in this sample translate to the same CDR3.

The J gene is TRBJ2-3, the V gene TRBV7-9, with 10 bases aligning to TRBD2. This clonotype was obtained from an adult with an advanced solid tumor such as melanoma, head and neck, liver or kidney cancer. The sequencing used CD4+ or CD8+ T cells sorted from blood, collected in a trial of the OX40 agonist ivuxolimab. As DNA, the CDR3 is TGTGCCAGCAGCTTAGGGGGCTGGGGACTAGCGTCTAGCACAGATACGCAGTATTTT. Translation: CASSLGGWGLASSTDTQYF.